This is a list of T cell receptor beta chains from one sample in a study of identical twins. TCRdb recomputed calls from the 5' RACE reads with MiXCR, one row per CDR3 protein. This table holds hundreds of thousands of distinct CDR3 sequences, over 5% found once. Sequenced input: naive T cells sorted from blood. All receptors come from a man aged 18 to 35 in good health. Both conserved end residues are part of each CDR3. Fields, in order: J gene, CDR3 length, V gene, D gene, clone size, CDR3 protein, CDR3 DNA. The D gene is left open where the match is weak. Expanded clones get a size class; other rows say once, few or many, or leave the size out.

TRBJ1-1 | 13 | TRBV6-2/TRBV6-3 | . | . | CASSAIPWAEAFF | TGTGCCAGCAGCGCTATACCATGGGCTGAAGCTTTCTTT
TRBJ2-1 | 14 | TRBV7-9 | TRBD2 | many | CASSQWTSGNEQFF | TGTGCCAGCAGCCAGTGGACTAGCGGCAATGAGCAGTTCTTC
TRBJ2-1 | 14 | TRBV12-3/TRBV12-4 | TRBD2 | many | CASGRTSGNNEQFF | TGTGCCAGCGGAAGGACTAGCGGAAACAATGAGCAGTTCTTC
TRBJ2-2 | 13 | TRBV29-1 | TRBD2 | . | CAGGGRNTGELFF | TGCGCCGGGGGGGGGAGAAACACCGGGGAGCTGTTTTTT
TRBJ2-2 | 16 | TRBV6-2/TRBV6-3 | . | . | CASRKRREPNTGELFF | TGTGCCAGCAGAAAAAGACGGGAACCGAACACCGGGGAGCTGTTTTTT
TRBJ2-2 | 15 | TRBV5-1 | . | few | CASSLFLMNTGELFF | TGCGCCAGCAGCTTGTTTCTCATGAACACCGGGGAGCTGTTTTTT
TRBJ2-3 | 13 | TRBV2 | . | many | CASGREHTDTQYF | TGTGCCAGCGGGCGGGAACACACAGATACGCAGTATTTT
TRBJ1-1 | 14 | TRBV19 | . | . | CASSSEGGATEAFF | TGTGCCAGTAGTAGTGAAGGGGGGGCTACTGAAGCTTTCTTT
TRBJ1-2 | 15 | TRBV12-3/TRBV12-4 | . | few | CASTPTGNPVYGYTF | TGTGCCAGCACCCCAACAGGGAATCCGGTCTATGGCTACACCTTC
TRBJ2-1 | 16 | TRBV9 | . | many | CASSVEFGASNNEQFF | TGTGCCAGCAGCGTAGAATTTGGAGCCAGTAACAATGAGCAGTTCTTC
TRBJ1-1 | 16 | TRBV6-2/TRBV6-3 | . | . | CASSTIDISLNTEAFF | TGTGCCAGCAGTACTATAGACATAAGCCTGAACACTGAAGCTTTCTTT
TRBJ2-4 | 16 | TRBV7-6 | . | many | CASDDTLVINKNIQYF | TGTGCCAGCGATGACACCCTGGTGATTAACAAAAACATTCAGTACTTC
TRBJ2-1 | 14 | TRBV18 | . | . | CASSQEDFCDEQFF | TGTGCCAGCTCACAAGAGGACTTCTGCGATGAGCAGTTCTTC
TRBJ2-1 | 11 | TRBV10-3 | . | many | CAISANNEQFF | TGTGCCATCAGTGCAAACAATGAGCAGTTCTTC
TRBJ2-6 | 14 | TRBV5-1 | . | many | CASSLSVGANVLTF | TGCGCCAGCAGCTTGAGTGTTGGGGCCAACGTCCTGACTTTC
TRBJ2-5 | 15 | TRBV24-1 | TRBD1 | few | CATSEPGTAPGTQYF | TGTGCCACCAGTGAACCCGGGACAGCCCCAGGGACCCAGTACTTC
TRBJ2-5 | 15 | TRBV13 | . | many | CASSSREGVRETQYF | TGTGCCAGCAGTTCTAGGGAGGGGGTCCGAGAGACCCAGTACTTC
TRBJ2-1 | 18 | TRBV12-3/TRBV12-4 | . | many | CASSSRRGGRLSYNEQFF | TGTGCCAGCAGTTCCCGGAGAGGGGGGCGCTTGTCCTACAATGAGCAGTTCTTC
TRBJ2-5 | 16 | TRBV7-9 | . | . | CASSFRTKPYQETQYF | TGTGCCAGCAGCTTCCGGACTAAACCGTACCAAGAGACCCAGTACTTC
TRBJ2-2 | 14 | TRBV5-5 | . | few | CASSLGPNSGELFF | TGTGCCAGCAGCTTGGGTCCCAACAGCGGGGAGCTGTTTTTT
TRBJ2-1 | 18 | TRBV4-2 | . | . | CASSQSNPGQQRYNEQFF | TGTGCCAGCAGCCAATCCAACCCAGGACAGCAGAGGTACAATGAGCAGTTCTTC
TRBJ1-2 | 19 | TRBV20-1 | TRBD1 | many | CSARAPGQGDAMKVGGYTF | TGCAGTGCTAGAGCTCCGGGACAGGGAGACGCTATGAAGGTGGGGGGCTACACCTTC
TRBJ2-7 | 14 | TRBV7-9 | TRBD1 | many | CASSPWTGIPEQYF | TGTGCCAGCAGCCCGTGGACAGGGATCCCCGAGCAGTACTTC
TRBJ2-1 | 16 | TRBV20-1 | . | many | CSARELGVGVYNEQFF | TGCAGTGCTAGAGAATTGGGGGTGGGGGTCTACAATGAGCAGTTCTTC
TRBJ2-1 | 15 | TRBV3-1 | TRBD1 | . | CASSQEVSGQGARFF | TGTGCCAGCAGCCAAGAAGTTTCAGGACAGGGGGCGAGGTTCTTC
TRBJ2-2 | 14 | TRBV5-1 | . | many | CASSSLVGVGELFF | TGCGCCAGCAGCAGTCTCGTCGGGGTCGGGGAGCTGTTTTTT
TRBJ2-3 | 14 | TRBV5-1 | TRBD1 | . | CASRRDRGLDTQYF | TGCGCCAGCAGGAGGGACAGGGGGCTCGATACGCAGTATTTT
TRBJ2-5 | 13 | TRBV20-1 | . | many | CSASWDVQETQYF | TGCAGTGCTAGTTGGGACGTTCAAGAGACCCAGTACTTC
TRBJ2-1 | 16 | TRBV11-2 | . | few | CASSLDHLARYNEQFF | TGTGCCAGCAGCTTAGATCATCTAGCCCGATACAATGAGCAGTTCTTC
TRBJ2-2 | 12 | TRBV7-9 | TRBD2 | many | CGLAGSSGELFF | TGTGGACTAGCGGGATCCAGCGGGGAGCTGTTTTTT
TRBJ1-5 | 14 | TRBV6-5 | . | . | CASSYRQHNQPQHF | TGTGCCAGCAGTTACCGGCAGCACAATCAGCCCCAGCATTTT
TRBJ2-1 | 11 | TRBV5-1 | . | many | CASIYGHEQFF | TGCGCCAGCATTTACGGGCATGAGCAGTTCTTC
TRBJ2-1 | 17 | TRBV3-1 | TRBD2 | few | CASRGLAGGRRHNEQFF | TGTGCCAGCAGAGGACTAGCGGGAGGTCGGAGACACAATGAGCAGTTCTTC
TRBJ1-2 | 15 | TRBV20-1 | . | many | CSARVTGSSNYGYTF | TGCAGTGCTAGAGTTACCGGGTCTTCTAACTATGGCTACACCTTC
TRBJ2-1 | 15 | TRBV5-1 | . | . | CASSLDDASYNEQFF | TGCGCCAGCAGCTTGGACGATGCCTCCTACAATGAGCAGTTCTTC
TRBJ2-2 | 15 | TRBV12-3/TRBV12-4 | TRBD2 | many | CASSLGSGGSGELFF | TGTGCCAGCAGTTTGGGATCGGGAGGGTCAGGGGAGCTGTTTTTT
TRBJ2-7 | 16 | TRBV4-3 | . | many | CASSQDMRQVSYEQYF | TGCGCCAGCAGCCAAGATATGCGACAGGTCTCCTACGAGCAGTACTTC
TRBJ2-1 | 12 | TRBV5-5 | . | many | CASSLGGVGQFF | TGTGCCAGCAGCTTGGGTGGTGTCGGGCAGTTCTTC